This TCR beta chain is drawn from a study of blood T cell repertoires in COVID-19. The ends lost 7 bases at V and 9 bases at J; junction bases unmatched: 7. The CDR3 has 15 amino acids. Germline values: CDR1 KGHDR, CDR2 SFDVKD. Some clones are missing from TCRdb's copy, which holds only in-frame ones; the method was immunoSEQ multiplex PCR. This table has about 110,000 clones, about 79% appearing once. The receptor was derived from a woman older than 75 with active or convalescent COVID-19. The rearrangement links TRBV24-1 to TRBJ2-1; TRBD2 agrees at 14 bases. Specimen: peripheral blood. The CDR3 region has the DNA TGTGCCACCAGCCCGGGACTAGCGGGAGTCGTTGAGCAGTTCTTC. Residues: CATSPGLAGVVEQFF.